Each of the 20 T cell receptor beta chains below was sequenced from the same sample in a study of pediatric ulcerative colitis. This table comes from immunoSEQ multiplex PCR, and its TCRdb copy is limited to in-frame clones, with some not included. The sample includes some 35,000 clones, approximately 78% of them seen just once. During colonoscopy, one to two rectal pinch biopsies were collected. Sequenced material: gut tissue. The receptor set was obtained from a boy younger than 18 with mild ulcerative colitis.

This clone was picked up a small number of times. The gene calls are TRBV27 and TRBJ1-6; D might be TRBD1 (5 bases). The CDR3 extends over 15 amino acids. Germline CDR1 MNHEY, CDR2 SMNVEV (reference sequence). V was cut by 5 bases and J by 7 bases, with 15 bases left in between. The CDR3: CASSQGRSGNSPLHF. Here the CDR3 DNA reads TGTGCCAGCAGTCAGGGTAGATCTGGCAATTCACCCCTCCACTTT.

V and J are TRBV29-1 and TRBJ2-1, with D tentatively TRBD1 (5 bases). The CDR3 is 16 residues long. V dropped 7 bases and J dropped 4 bases, with 23 bases sitting between them. The germline gives CDR1 SQVTM, CDR2 ANQGSEA. DNA of the CDR3: TGCAGCGCTAGTCAGGGTCTACACTATAGATACAATGAGCAGTTCTTC. Residues: CSASQGLHYRYNEQFF.

This clone was detected only once. The V and J genes are TRBV6-1 and TRBJ1-5, with D perhaps TRBD1 (5 bases). The germline CDR1 and CDR2 sequences are MNHNS and SASEGT. V lost 9 bases, J lost 5 bases, and 14 bases lay in between. This CDR3 is built from 13 residues. Written as DNA, the CDR3 is TGTGCCAGTATGAAGGGGCTCGATCAGCCCCAGCATTTT. Its protein product is CASMKGLDQPQHF.

The chain couples TRBV5-6 to TRBJ2-7, with D possibly called TRBD1 or TRBD2 (5 bases each). Germline-derived CDR1 and CDR2 are SGHDT and YYEEEE. There are 14 residues in the CDR3. V shed 3 bases and J shed 1 base, with 11 bases lying between them. The CDR3: CASSSLRGSYEQYF. CDR3 sequence (DNA): TGTGCCAGCAGCTCCCTGAGGGGTTCCTACGAGCAGTACTTC.

This rearrangement joins TRBV4-1 to TRBJ2-3, with 8 bases matching TRBD2. The CDR3 contains 15 residues. Germline loops: CDR1 MGHRA, CDR2 YSYEKL. J gave up 1 base and V 4 bases, and 4 bases lay outside the gene matches. The DNA of the CDR3 is TGCGCCAGCAGCCCTAAAGCGGGGGGCACAGATACGCAGTATTTT. Its translation: CASSPKAGGTDTQYF.

V gene TRBV6-4 combines with J gene TRBJ2-3; maybe TRBD1 (5 bases). V shed 4 bases and J shed 6 bases, with 14 bases lying between them. Germline CDR1 and CDR2: MRHNA and SNTAGT. The CDR3 totals 14 residues. The CDR3 loop reads CASSVVQGADTQYF. The CDR3, as DNA: TGTGCCAGCAGTGTCGTTCAAGGGGCGGATACGCAGTATTTT.

V usage is TRBV7-6 and J usage is TRBJ1-2; D may be TRBD1 (5 bases). The CDR3 runs 17 residues. The V end lost 2 bases, the J end lost 4 bases, and 20 bases lay between the germline ends. Germline V gene sequence: CDR1 SGHVS, CDR2 FNYEAQ. CDR3 sequence (DNA): TGTGCCAGCAGCTTAAGGCTGGGACGTGGGACCTTCTATGGCTACACCTTC. It yields the protein CASSLRLGRGTFYGYTF. The full variable domain, with the rest looked up from reference TRBV7-6 and TRBJ1-2, is GAGVSQSPRYKVTKRGQDVALRCDPISGHVSLYWYRQALGQGPEFLTYFNYEAQQDKSGLPNDRFSAERPEGSISTLTIQRTEQRDSAMYRCASSLRLGRGTFYGYTFGSGTRLTVV.

The chain links TRBV6-1 to TRBJ2-7, with 9 bases aligning to TRBD1. This CDR3 comprises 14 residues. V shed 4 bases and J 1 base; nucleotides not matched to a gene: 2. Germline V CDR1 and CDR2: MNHNS, SASEGT. The CDR3 spells CASSVGTGSYEQYF. In DNA form, the CDR3 reads TGTGCCAGCAGTGTTGGGACAGGGTCCTACGAGCAGTACTTC.

The chain carries TRBV4-1 and TRBJ1-4; 7 nucleotides agree with TRBD1. V lost 4 bases to trimming and J lost 5 bases; unmatched junction nucleotides: 7. Germline CDR1 and CDR2: MGHRA and YSYEKL. CDR3 length equals 15 residues. As DNA, the CDR3 is TGCGCCAGCAGCCGCGATCGAGGGGGCAATGAAAAACTGTTTTTT. Its protein is CASSRDRGGNEKLFF.

J is TRBJ2-3 and V is TRBV19; D is possibly TRBD2 (5 bases). CDR1 is LNHDA and CDR2 is SQIVND in the germline V gene (reference sequence). The V and J ends lost 1 base and 0 bases respectively, with 11 bases between them. This CDR3 region has 16 residues. In DNA, the CDR3 is TGTGCCAGTAGTATAGTCGGAGCGGTTAGCACAGATACGCAGTATTTT. Protein sequence: CASSIVGAVSTDTQYF.

The sample holds a few counts of this clone. The J gene is TRBJ1-6, the V gene TRBV7-9, with D perhaps TRBD1 (6 bases). From germline, CDR1 is SEHNR and CDR2 FQNEAQ (reference sequence). V was clipped by 4 bases and J by 8 bases, with 12 bases between them. The CDR3 spans 14 residues. The CDR3 spells CASSSQGEDSPLHF. CDR3 coding DNA: TGTGCCAGCAGCTCACAGGGAGAAGATTCACCCCTCCACTTT. Looking up the rest from reference TRBV7-9 and TRBJ1-6 gives the full variable domain: DTGVSQNPRHKITKRGQNVTFRCDPISEHNRLYWYRQTLGQGPEFLTYFQNEAQLEKSRLLSDRFSAERPKGSFSTLEIQRTEQGDSAMYLCASSSQGEDSPLHFGNGTRLTVT.

The V and J genes are TRBV5-1 and TRBJ2-3; 9 bases fit TRBD2. This CDR3 comprises 16 residues. The ends lost 0 bases at V and 3 bases at J; junction bases unmatched: 5. Germline values: CDR1 SGHRS, CDR2 YFSETQ. The DNA for the CDR3 is TGCGCCAGCAGCTTGGGTGGTAGCGGGGGTACAGATACGCAGTATTTT. Translated: CASSLGGSGGTDTQYF.

The chain joins TRBV9 to TRBJ1-2; TRBD1 agrees at 8 bases. CDR1 SGDLS and CDR2 YYNGEE come from the germline V gene. Trimming at V came to 4 bases and at J to 4 bases, leaving 6 bases not matched to a gene. CDR3 length: 14 residues. For the CDR3, the DNA is TGTGCCAGCAGCCCCCAAACAGGGGGCTATGGCTACACCTTC. Its translation is CASSPQTGGYGYTF.

This clone came up a few times. The chain links TRBV30 to TRBJ1-1, with a weak D call TRBD1 (6 bases). This CDR3 region has 14 residues. Germline V gene data show CDR1 as GTSNPN and CDR2 as SVGIG (reference sequence). V lost 0 bases and J 2 bases, leaving 10 bases between the germline ends. In DNA, the CDR3 is TGTGCCTGGAGTGTAGGGGACATCAACACTGAAGCTTTCTTT. This encodes CAWSVGDINTEAFF. Looking up the rest from reference TRBV30 and TRBJ1-1 gives the full variable domain: SQTIHQWPATLVQPVGSPLSLECTVEGTSNPNLYWYRQAAGRGLQLLFYSVGIGQISSEVPQNLSASRPQDRQFILSSKKLLLSDSGFYLCAWSVGDINTEAFFGQGTRLTVV.

The CDR3 DNA is TGTGCCAGCAGTGGATGGGCAACAAGGGGATATGGCTACACCTTC. This translates into CASSGWATRGYGYTF. V usage is TRBV25-1 and J usage is TRBJ1-2, with a possible D match to TRBD1 (5 bases). V was pared by 4 bases and J by 5 bases, with 17 bases between. CDR3 length equals 15 residues. Germline assignment: CDR1 MGHDK and CDR2 SYGVNS.

The J gene is TRBJ1-2, the V gene TRBV2, with D maybe TRBD1 (6 bases). Germline lookup yields CDR1 SNHLY and CDR2 FYNNEI. The CDR3 contains 15 residues. Trimming removed 3 bases at V and 5 bases at J, with 16 bases between. The CDR3: CASSDPPRGEYGYTF. The CDR3 nucleotides are TGTGCCAGCAGTGATCCCCCTAGGGGGGAATATGGCTACACCTTC.

The chain recombines TRBV19 with TRBJ2-5, with TRBD2 matching over 10 bases. Germline V gene sequence: CDR1 LNHDA, CDR2 SQIVND (reference sequence). This CDR3 is built from 18 residues. J was trimmed by 1 base and V by 0 bases; bases with no gene match: 8. Here the CDR3 reads CASSIEGASGGFQETQYF. CDR3 nucleotides: TGTGCCAGTAGTATAGAGGGGGCTAGCGGGGGATTCCAAGAGACCCAGTACTTC.

The count of this clone is one. The chain is built from TRBV28 and TRBJ1-3; TRBD1 matches 7 bases. The CDR3 has 14 amino acids. J lost 2 bases, V lost 7 bases, and 5 bases had no gene match. Looked up from germline, CDR1 is MDHEN and CDR2 is SYDVKM. The CDR3 DNA reads as TGTGCCAGCACCGTAGACAGGGCTGGAAACACCATATATTTT. It translates to CASTVDRAGNTIYF. Combining the CDR3 with reference TRBV28 and TRBJ1-3 gives the whole variable domain DVKVTQSSRYLVKRTGEKVFLECVQDMDHENMFWYRQDPGLGLRLIYFSYDVKMKEKGDIPEGYSVSREKKERFSLILESASTNQTSMYLCASTVDRAGNTIYFGEGSWLTVV.

The chain is built from TRBV18 and TRBJ1-6; TRBD1 matches at 8 bases. The CDR3 covers 14 residues. Germline loops: CDR1 KGHSH, CDR2 LQKENI. Germline trimming cut 4 bases from V and 8 bases from J; bases unmatched to any gene: 4. In DNA form, the CDR3 reads TGTGCCAGCTCACAGGACAGGGCGGATTCACCCCTCCACTTT. It translates to CASSQDRADSPLHF. Full variable domain (missing parts from reference TRBV18 and TRBJ1-6): NAGVMQNPRHLVRRRGQEARLRCSPMKGHSHVYWYRQLPEEGLKFMVYLQKENIIDESGMPKERFSAEFPKEGPSILRIQQVVRGDSAAYFCASSQDRADSPLHFGNGTRLTVT.

The V and J genes are TRBV7-8 and TRBJ2-7; possibly TRBD2 for D (6 bases). V was clipped by 5 bases and J by 2 bases, with 16 bases between them. This CDR3 spans 15 amino acids. Germline lookup yields CDR1 SGHVS and CDR2 FQNEAQ. The CDR3 region has the DNA TGTGCCAGCAGCCGCAACCGACTAGTTCCCTACGAGCAGTACTTC. It encodes CASSRNRLVPYEQYF.